This T cell receptor (beta chain) was documented in a study of PD-1 blockade in classical Hodgkin lymphoma. As for the study in general: The nivolumab dose that patients received was 3 mg/kg, given intravenously every 2 weeks. Overall study results and limits: The diversity seen at baseline in complete responders resembled that of newly diagnosed patients. Whereas CD4+ TCR diversity had risen significantly by C4D1, CD8+ TCR diversity had not.

The CDR3 has 15 amino acids. The V end was cut by 2 bases, the J end by 6 bases, with 14 bases between. Germline assignment: CDR1 SGHRS and CDR2 YFSETQ. Sequencing used immunoSEQ multiplex PCR; TCRdb keeps in-frame clones, though not all of them. Of around 99,000 clones listed, 81% were seen once; the top ten hold 16%. Of note for this clone: Antigen unknown.

Every patient relapsed after autologous stem cell transplantation, and brentuximab vedotin exposure varied. The sample in question was peripheral blood mononuclear cells (PBMCs), obtained before the second cycle of nivolumab. This TCR came from a human donor with classical Hodgkin lymphoma. The chain carries TRBV5-1 and TRBJ2-2, with a weak D call TRBD1 (6 bases). For the CDR3, the DNA is TGCGCCAGCAGCTTTAGACAGGATGGGGCCGGGGAGCTGTTTTTT. This encodes CASSFRQDGAGELFF. The full variable domain, completed using reference TRBV5-1 and TRBJ2-2, is KAGVTQTPRYLIKTRGQQVTLSCSPISGHRSVSWYQQTPGQGLQFLFEYFSETQRNKGNFPGRFSGRQFSNSRSEMNVSTLELGDSALYLCASSFRQDGAGELFFGEGSRLTVL.